The clone carrying this TCR beta chain was seen a few times. The data were obtained in a study of T cell changes during pregnancy in multiple sclerosis. The data were produced by immunoSEQ multiplex PCR, yet TCRdb's version contains in-frame clones alone and is incomplete. The sample consists of about 100,000 clones, 85% to 95% of them appearing once. The clonotype comes from a female donor with multiple sclerosis, enrolled in a pregnancy study. The sequenced sample was peripheral blood, obtained before pregnancy.

Here the CDR3 reads CASSEVRGWTEAFF. Here the CDR3 DNA reads TGTGCCAGCAGTGAAGTCCGGGGTTGGACTGAAGCTTTCTTT. The chain employs TRBV6-1 and TRBJ1-1, with D unclear. The germline CDR1 and CDR2 sequences are MNHNS and SASEGT. The CDR3 is 14 amino acids. The V and J ends lost 1 base and 5 bases respectively, with 11 bases between them.